These 2 T cell receptor beta chains came from one sample sequenced in a study of cytomegalovirus exposure and HLA in healthy donors. PCR used 60 Vbeta primers and 13 Jbeta primers. TCRdb keeps only in-frame clones here, not all; method: immunoSEQ multiplex PCR. The data hold 150,000 to 200,000 clones, with over 75% observed a single time. Material: PBMCs. The receptors derive from a woman aged 45-65 years in good health and CMV-seronegative.

The rearrangement joins TRBV7-9 to TRBJ2-7, with TRBD2 as a possible D gene (6 bases). The ends were cut back, 4 bases at V and 7 bases at J, with 17 bases in the middle. Germline V lookup: CDR1 SEHNR, CDR2 FQNEAQ (reference sequence). The CDR3 is made up of 14 amino acids. The CDR3 DNA follows: TGTGCCAGCAGCTCCGTACGGGGAGCGGGTGAGCAGTACTTC. It specifies CASSSVRGAGEQYF.

V and J are TRBV5-1 and TRBJ1-1; 7 bases agree with TRBD1. This CDR3 is built from 15 residues. Unmatched junction bases numbered 10, after V lost 3 bases and J lost 5 bases. CDR1 SGHRS and CDR2 YFSETQ come from the germline V gene. CDR3: CASSSQGPPSTEAFF. CDR3 nucleotides: TGCGCCAGCAGCTCACAGGGGCCCCCGTCGACTGAAGCTTTCTTT. Full variable domain (remainder filled in from reference TRBV5-1 and TRBJ1-1): KAGVTQTPRYLIKTRGQQVTLSCSPISGHRSVSWYQQTPGQGLQFLFEYFSETQRNKGNFPGRFSGRQFSNSRSEMNVSTLELGDSALYLCASSSQGPPSTEAFFGQGTRLTVV.